One sample yielded the 30 T cell receptor beta chains listed below, sequenced in a study of radiation and T cells in renal cell carcinoma (dated by TCRdb to between 2020 and 2021). This sample's time point label indicates: blood 4 weeks post-SBRT, at nephrectomy. The treatment or condition tag for this specimen amounts to: 15 Gy SBRT to primary tumor, nephrectomy 4 weeks later. Library preparation used the immunoSEQ multiplex PCR assay. The table was pulled from immuneACCESS by TCRdb, which kept in-frame rearrangements only. Such tables lose some clones; where checked, under half of the loss comes from unresolved V genes, and the rest has no known cause. Present in this sample are around 95,000 clones, 65% to 90% of which were seen just once. The ten largest clones represent approximately 7.7% of the sample. The specimen was blood, collected from a patient whose treatment included radiotherapy and nephrectomy. Receptors originate from a man in his fifties or sixties with renal cell carcinoma.

The rearrangement links TRBV5-1 to TRBJ2-5, with 9 bases lining up with TRBD1. The germline V gene has CDR1 SGHRS and CDR2 YFSETQ. Trimming took 4 bases from V and 5 from J; bases not matched to a gene: 6. The CDR3 is 14 residues long. CDR3 DNA sequence: TGCGCCAGCAGCCTAGGGACAGGGAAGGAGACCCAGTACTTC. This translates into CASSLGTGKETQYF. Together with reference TRBV5-1 and TRBJ2-5, the CDR3 gives the full variable domain: KAGVTQTPRYLIKTRGQQVTLSCSPISGHRSVSWYQQTPGQGLQFLFEYFSETQRNKGNFPGRFSGRQFSNSRSEMNVSTLELGDSALYLCASSLGTGKETQYFGPGTRLLVL.

The rearrangement uses TRBV2 and TRBJ2-2; tentatively, D is TRBD2 (6 bases). From germline, CDR1 is SNHLY and CDR2 FYNNEI. Trimming shortened V by 9 bases and J by 1 base, and 6 bases separated the two germline ends. CDR3 length equals 12 residues. The CDR3 spells CARRENTGELFF. Here the CDR3 DNA reads TGTGCCAGGCGGGAGAACACCGGGGAGCTGTTTTTT.

The J gene is TRBJ1-1, the V gene TRBV5-1, with unresolved D. The CDR3 sequence is 15 residues long. The germline CDR1 and CDR2 sequences are SGHRS and YFSETQ. The germline V and J ends were trimmed by 0 bases and 9 bases, with 18 bases remaining between them. The CDR3 here is CASSLAQTTVNKAFF. DNA for the CDR3: TGCGCCAGCAGCTTGGCCCAAACGACGGTTAACAAAGCTTTCTTT.

The count of this clone is one. Other DNA variants within this sample encode the same CDR3. This chain connects TRBV5-1 to TRBJ2-7; D remains unclear. V gave up 3 bases and J gave up 3 bases, with 10 bases separating them. The CDR3 contains 13 residues. Germline V gene sequence: CDR1 SGHRS, CDR2 YFSETQ. CDR3 sequence (DNA): TGCGCCAGCAGCTCAGGACCTGGCTACGAGCAGTACTTC. Protein: CASSSGPGYEQYF.

This clone was observed a single time. The gene calls are TRBV6-1 and TRBJ2-3; TRBD1 or TRBD2 may be the D gene (6 bases each). Trimming removed 6 bases at V and 4 bases at J, with 17 bases between. The germline V gene encodes CDR1 MNHNS and CDR2 SASEGT. The CDR3 totals 15 residues. The CDR3 sequence: CASSEGGVGADTQYF. DNA of the CDR3: TGTGCCAGCAGCGAGGGGGGAGTAGGCGCAGATACGCAGTATTTT.

This clone occurred once. The chain combines TRBV4-3 with TRBJ2-7, with D unclear. V was cut by 0 bases and J by 0 bases, with 6 bases left in between. Germline V lookup: CDR1 LGHNA, CDR2 YSLEER. CDR3 length: 14 amino acids. The CDR3 is CASSQDRYSYEQYF. The CDR3, as DNA: TGCGCCAGCAGCCAAGACAGATACTCCTACGAGCAGTACTTC.

The rearrangement links TRBV6-6 to TRBJ1-1; D not resolved. This CDR3 spans 12 amino acids. The V gene's germline CDR1 is MNHNY and CDR2 SVGAGI (reference sequence). V dropped 2 bases and J dropped 5 bases, with 6 bases sitting between them. The DNA for the CDR3 is TGTGCCAGCAGTTACAAAGGGACTGAAGCTTTCTTT. Translated, it gives CASSYKGTEAFF.

CDR3 coding DNA: TGTGCCAGTAGTATAGATGGGCCCGGAGACTATGGCTACACCTTC. Amino acids: CASSIDGPGDYGYTF. The gene calls are TRBV19 and TRBJ1-2, with D hard to call. The CDR3 spans 15 residues. The V end was cut by 0 bases, the J end by 3 bases, with 11 bases between. Germline V gives CDR1 LNHDA, CDR2 SQIVND (reference sequence).

V and J are TRBV6-1 and TRBJ2-3; D is unclear. The germline V gene has CDR1 MNHNS and CDR2 SASEGT. Trimming removed 2 bases from V and 0 bases from J, with 12 bases in between. The CDR3 consists of 16 residues. CDR3 in amino acids: CASSETAGTSTDTQYF. DNA of the CDR3: TGTGCCAGCAGTGAAACGGCAGGCACTAGCACAGATACGCAGTATTTT.

This sequence joins TRBV27 and TRBJ1-5; D is unclear. CDR1 is MNHEY, CDR2 SMNVEV, per germline (reference sequence). Trimming took off 3 bases at V and 4 bases at J, with 7 bases between the two ends. The CDR3 covers 13 residues. The DNA of the CDR3 is TGTGCCAGCAGTTTTGACTGGAATCAGCCCCAGCATTTT. Protein: CASSFDWNQPQHF.

The V and J genes are TRBV30 and TRBJ1-3, with no clear D. Per germline, CDR1 GTSNPN and CDR2 SVGIG (reference sequence). Trimming removed 5 bases from V and 0 bases from J, with 11 bases in between. CDR3 size: 14 residues. The CDR3 sequence is CAWYSRLSGNTIYF. The CDR3 bases are TGTGCCTGGTATTCGCGGCTCTCTGGAAACACCATATATTTT.

The rearrangement joins TRBV29-1 to TRBJ2-5; possible D gene TRBD2, 6 bases. Germline-derived CDR1 and CDR2 are SQVTM and ANQGSEA. This CDR3 contains 14 residues. V lost 6 bases and J lost 4, with 18 bases in between. CDR3 sequence reads: CSVFLAILGETQYF. The CDR3 bases are TGCAGCGTCTTTCTAGCGATCTTGGGAGAGACCCAGTACTTC.

The chain has TRBV27 and TRBJ2-7; D may be TRBD1 (6 bases). CDR1 is MNHEY, CDR2 SMNVEV, per germline (reference sequence). The CDR3 is 15 residues long. V was cut by 6 bases and J by 3 bases, with 18 bases left in between. The chain's CDR3 is CASSRDRTRYYEQYF. CDR3 DNA: TGTGCCAGCAGCCGAGACAGGACGCGCTACTACGAGCAGTACTTC.

The rearrangement uses TRBV2 and TRBJ2-7, with TRBD1 matching over 8 bases. Germline CDR1 reads SNHLY; CDR2 reads FYNNEI. V dropped 1 base and J dropped 5; count of bases not matched to a gene: 4. The CDR3 spans 14 residues. The CDR3 spells CASSEVQGVNEQYF. The CDR3, as DNA: TGTGCCAGCAGTGAAGTACAGGGGGTCAACGAGCAGTACTTC.

This chain joins TRBV5-1 and TRBJ2-7; 12 nucleotides agree with TRBD2. Germline trimming cut 4 bases from V and 1 base from J; bases unmatched to any gene: 9. CDR3 length: 17 amino acids. Per germline, CDR1 SGHRS and CDR2 YFSETQ. This chain's CDR3 is CASSPGTSGYLSYEQYF. The DNA for the CDR3 is TGCGCCAGCAGCCCCGGGACTAGCGGGTACCTTTCCTACGAGCAGTACTTC.

V is TRBV5-8 and J is TRBJ2-5; TRBD2 matches 9 bases. Germline assignment: CDR1 SGHTS and CDR2 YDEGEE. The CDR3 length is 16 residues. V shed 4 bases and J 5 bases; nucleotides not matched to a gene: 12. The CDR3 loop is CASSHLIGLAGETQYF. The CDR3 DNA is TGTGCCAGCAGCCACCTCATAGGGCTAGCGGGGGAGACCCAGTACTTC.

This clone was seen more than once but under ten times. This sequence joins TRBV13 and TRBJ2-7, with a tentative D call TRBD2 (6 bases). CDR3 length: 15 residues. Germline CDR1 is PRHDT and CDR2 is FYEKMQ (reference sequence). Trimming removed 4 bases from V and 1 base from J, with 14 bases in between. The chain's CDR3 is CASSWTREYSYEQYF. The CDR3 DNA sequence: TGTGCCAGCAGCTGGACTCGGGAGTATTCCTACGAGCAGTACTTC. The full variable domain, in which reference TRBV13 and TRBJ2-7 provide the parts outside the CDR3, is AAGVIQSPRHLIKEKRETATLKCYPIPRHDTVYWYQQGPGQDPQFLISFYEKMQSDKGSIPDRFSAQQFSDYHSELNMSSLELGDSALYFCASSWTREYSYEQYFGPGTRLTVT.

The chain recombines TRBV7-6 with TRBJ2-3; 8 bases fit TRBD2. CDR3 length: 16 amino acids. CDR1 is SGHVS and CDR2 is FNYEAQ in the germline V gene. The V and J ends lost 5 bases and 5 bases, in that order; junction bases with no gene match: 12. The CDR3 nucleotides read TGTGCCAGCAGCCTTCTAGCGGGCCGGTCGCTAGATACGCAGTATTTT. It yields the protein CASSLLAGRSLDTQYF.

The table lists this clone with a few counts. The genes are TRBV7-6 and TRBJ1-2; TRBD1 matches 7 bases. Looked up from germline, CDR1 is SGHVS and CDR2 is FNYEAQ. The V and J ends lost 2 bases and 13 bases, in that order; junction bases with no gene match: 10. CDR3 length: 13 residues. This CDR3 is CASSLSGTEAGTF. Here the CDR3 DNA reads TGTGCCAGCAGCTTATCCGGGACAGAGGCGGGCACCTTC.

About this clone itself: The junction departs from the called germline gene at one end, perhaps through a read error. The rearrangement links TRBV5-6 to TRBJ2-3, with 9 bases aligning to TRBD1. Germline-derived CDR1 and CDR2 are SGHDT and YYEEEE. The CDR3 spans 16 residues. CDR3 nucleotide sequence: TGTGCCAGCAGCTCAAGTATAACAGGGGGCACGGATACGCAGTATTTT. Its translation: CASSSSITGGTDTQYF.

This sequence joins TRBV30 and TRBJ2-4; 12 nucleotides align to TRBD2. V was pared by 2 bases and J by 0 bases, with 8 bases of the junction left unmatched. This CDR3 is built from 18 residues. CDR1 GTSNPN and CDR2 SVGIG come from the germline V gene (reference sequence). The CDR3 DNA reads as TGTGCCTGGAGTAGACTAGCGGGAGAAGTAATAGCCAAAAACATTCAGTACTTC. Its translation is CAWSRLAGEVIAKNIQYF. The whole variable domain, remainder taken from reference TRBV30 and TRBJ2-4, is SQTIHQWPATLVQPVGSPLSLECTVEGTSNPNLYWYRQAAGRGLQLLFYSVGIGQISSEVPQNLSASRPQDRQFILSSKKLLLSDSGFYLCAWSRLAGEVIAKNIQYFGAGTRLSVL.

The chain couples TRBV29-1 to TRBJ1-2; 8 bases align to TRBD1. The CDR3 runs to 14 residues. V gave up 7 bases and J gave up 4 bases; unmatched junction bases: 11. Germline values: CDR1 SQVTM, CDR2 ANQGSEA. The CDR3 DNA sequence: TGCAGCGGCCTGACAGGGGCCGGGACCTATGGCTACACCTTC. Translating gives CSGLTGAGTYGYTF.

This clone turned up a few times. This chain uses TRBV7-9 with TRBJ2-7, with 10 bases fitting TRBD1. Per germline, CDR1 SEHNR and CDR2 FQNEAQ (reference sequence). Germline trimming cut 5 bases from V and 5 bases from J; bases unmatched to any gene: 9. The CDR3 contains 15 residues. The CDR3, as DNA: TGTGCCAGCAGCCGAACGACCGGGACAGGGGACGAGCAGTACTTC. Protein sequence: CASSRTTGTGDEQYF. The variable domain in full, with the rest retrieved from reference TRBV7-9 and TRBJ2-7, is DTGVSQNPRHKITKRGQNVTFRCDPISEHNRLYWYRQTLGQGPEFLTYFQNEAQLEKSRLLSDRFSAERPKGSFSTLEIQRTEQGDSAMYLCASSRTTGTGDEQYFGPGTRLTVT.

This clone was observed once. CDR3 protein: CASSTWTGWEKLFF. CDR3 DNA sequence: TGTGCCAGTAGCACCTGGACAGGGTGGGAAAAACTGTTTTTT. This chain links TRBV19 with TRBJ1-4; TRBD1 aligns across 8 bases. J gave up 8 bases and V 6 bases, and 8 bases lay outside the gene matches. Germline lookup yields CDR1 LNHDA and CDR2 SQIVND (reference sequence). The CDR3 is made up of 14 amino acids.

This rearrangement joins TRBV6-5 to TRBJ1-2; no reliable D call. CDR3 length: 14 residues. CDR1 is MNHEY, CDR2 SVGAGI, per germline. V lost 0 bases to trimming and J lost 4 bases, with 9 bases between them. DNA of the CDR3: TGTGCCAGCAGTTACTCGAGTCGTCCCTATGGCTACACCTTC. Encoded protein: CASSYSSRPYGYTF.

The chain couples TRBV10-3 to TRBJ1-4, with 10 positions matching TRBD1. Germline V gene data show CDR1 as ENHRY and CDR2 as SYGVKD. The CDR3 sequence is 16 residues long. The V gene end was trimmed by 0 bases and the J gene end by 5 bases; junction bases not matched to a gene: 3. CDR3 in DNA: TGTGCCATCAGTGAGTCCCGACAGGGGGCGAATGAAAAACTGTTTTTT. Translated: CAISESRQGANEKLFF.

The J gene is TRBJ2-1, the V gene TRBV7-9; 10 nucleotides line up with TRBD2. Trimming cost V 1 base and J 10 bases; bases outside gene matches: 16. In germline, CDR1 is SEHNR, CDR2 FQNEAQ (reference sequence). This CDR3 is 18 amino acids long. CDR3 DNA sequence: TGTGCCAGCAGCTTAGAAGTAAGCGGGAGGGTACATTCAGGGGAGCAGTTCTTC. Translation: CASSLEVSGRVHSGEQFF.

This chain uses TRBV29-1 with TRBJ1-1, with TRBD1 as a possible D gene (5 bases). CDR1 SQVTM and CDR2 ANQGSEA come from the germline V gene. CDR3 size: 12 residues. V gave up 4 bases and J gave up 6 bases, with 12 bases separating them. The CDR3 region has the DNA TGCAGCGTTGGTAGGGGAGAGGCTGAAGCTTTCTTT. As protein: CSVGRGEAEAFF.

The rearrangement links TRBV6-5 to TRBJ2-7; 7 positions agree with TRBD2. Looked up from germline, CDR1 is MNHEY and CDR2 is SVGAGI. This CDR3 is built from 16 residues. With 0 bases clipped from V and 9 bases from J, the junction kept 14 bases outside the gene matches. The CDR3 DNA is TGTGCCAGCAGTTACTCTGTTGTAGGACCATCGGGGGGGCAGTACTTC. Encoded protein: CASSYSVVGPSGGQYF.

CDR3 DNA: TGTGCCAGCAGCTGGAGGGCAGATACGCAGTATTTT. It yields the protein CASSWRADTQYF. The V and J genes are TRBV7-2 and TRBJ2-3, with a possible D match to TRBD2 (6 bases). There are 12 residues in the CDR3. The ends were cut back, 4 bases at V and 4 bases at J, with 6 bases in the middle. CDR1 and CDR2 from the germline V gene are SGHTA and FQGNSA.